The source of this TCR beta chain is a study of cytomegalovirus exposure and HLA in healthy donors. Trimming cost V 4 bases and J 8 bases; bases outside gene matches: 8. Germline CDR1 is SQVTM and CDR2 is ANQGSEA. This CDR3 region has 13 residues. As for this clone: Antigen specificity is unknown.

Whole-study results and caveats: There were some V segments, including TRBV6-2 and TRBV6-3, excluded as indistinguishable. Overall, about 160 TCR beta chains were annotated as cytomegalovirus-associated.

Both 60 Vbeta primers and 13 Jbeta primers went into the PCR. In the authors' methods: In a later analysis, 80 million to 100 million unique TCR beta chains included roughly 11 million shared by two or more donors. Measured with immunoSEQ multiplex PCR; TCRdb has only the in-frame clones, and not every one. V, J and clone size were drawn from that table, and D and trimming were deduced from the DNA. In the table there are around 150,000 clones, roughly 84% of which are singletons. The V and J genes are TRBV29-1 and TRBJ2-3; 8 nucleotides agree with TRBD1. This TCR was recovered from a young man in good health and CMV-seronegative. Sequenced sample: PBMCs. The CDR3 region is CSVVEDRAGTQYF. In nucleotides, the CDR3 is TGCAGCGTTGTGGAGGACAGGGCGGGTACGCAGTATTTT.